This T cell receptor (beta chain) derives from a study of T cell clonotyping in hematopoietic cell transplantation. The germline V gene has CDR1 LGHNA and CDR2 YSLEER. The ends were cut back, 0 bases at V and 8 bases at J, with 13 bases in the middle. This CDR3 comprises 14 residues. Some clones are missing from TCRdb's copy, which holds only in-frame ones; the method was immunoSEQ multiplex PCR. The sample lists about 41,000 clones, around 96% occurring once. The chain couples TRBV4-3 to TRBJ1-1, with a weak D call TRBD1 (5 bases). This clonotype was obtained from a young man in good health. Some clones in this sample may be carry-over from other donors' samples. What was sequenced was peripheral blood mononuclear cells. CDR3 loop: CASSQDAQVSEAFF. The CDR3 nucleotides read TGCGCCAGCAGCCAAGATGCACAGGTCAGCGAAGCTTTCTTT.